This entry lists 11 T cell receptor beta chains sequenced from one sample in a study of shared clonotypes between healthy human individuals (dated by TCRdb to 2019 to 2021). Preparation of the library involved the immunoSEQ multiplex PCR assay. This is the immuneACCESS table as TCRdb keeps it, with only in-frame sequences that have V and J called. A part of the clones is gone; compared with another copy, unresolved V genes explain less than half, and the rest is unexplained. The sample contains a few million clones, roughly 93% of them found a single time. The ten largest clonotypes hold about 0.37% of the sample. Sequencing was done on a sample of naive CD4+ T cells from PBMCs. What the cell subset or site label conveys for this sample: CD45RA+ positively selected. Every receptor here comes from a young man in good health. Some clones in this sample may be carry-over from other donors' samples.

This sequence joins TRBV29-1 and TRBJ2-3; the match to TRBD2 covers 8 bases. CDR1 and CDR2 (germline): SQVTM, ANQGSEA. This CDR3 spans 15 amino acids. V dropped 1 base and J dropped 0; count of bases not matched to a gene: 3. DNA of the CDR3: TGCAGCGTTGAAGCACTAGCGGTGAGCACAGATACGCAGTATTTT. It codes for CSVEALAVSTDTQYF.

The J gene is TRBJ1-3, the V gene TRBV30, with TRBD1 identical over 9 bases. CDR3 length: 18 residues. Germline CDR1 GTSNPN, CDR2 SVGIG (reference sequence). J was trimmed by 0 bases and V by 5 bases; bases with no gene match: 14. CDR3 amino acids: CAWSGDRVLSSSGNTIYF. The DNA of the CDR3 is TGTGCCTGGTCCGGGGACAGGGTTTTGTCCAGCTCTGGAAACACCATATATTTT.

The gene calls are TRBV11-2 and TRBJ2-2; D not certain. The CDR3 length is 16 residues. Deletions cut 5 bases from V and 2 bases from J, with 15 bases between. Per the germline V gene, CDR1 is SGHAT and CDR2 is FQNNGV. The DNA of the CDR3 is TGTGCCAGCAGCATCATGCTGGTACAAAACACCGGGGAGCTGTTTTTT. Amino acid sequence: CASSIMLVQNTGELFF.

This clone was counted a single time. The CDR3 coding sequence is TGCGCCAGCAGCTTGGAGGGGGCTAGTTTCGACGAGCAGTACTTC. It translates to CASSLEGASFDEQYF. The gene calls are TRBV5-1 and TRBJ2-7; 7 bases fit TRBD1. V gave up 0 bases and J gave up 5 bases; unmatched junction bases: 8. The CDR3 spans 15 residues. CDR1 SGHRS and CDR2 YFSETQ come from the germline V gene.

This rearrangement joins TRBV5-1 to TRBJ1-4, with 7 bases that match TRBD1. V was clipped by 4 bases and J by 8 bases; unmatched bases: 11. Looked up from germline, CDR1 is SGHRS and CDR2 is YFSETQ. There are 15 residues in the CDR3. CDR3 sequence reads: CASSQGGTADEKLFF. The CDR3 coding sequence is TGCGCCAGCAGCCAAGGAGGGACAGCCGACGAAAAACTGTTTTTT.

This clone is a singleton in its sample. The CDR3 DNA sequence: TGTGCCAGCAGTTACGGAGGGGGCGAAAGGAATTCACCCCTCCACTTT. It specifies CASSYGGGERNSPLHF. The chain couples TRBV6-5 to TRBJ1-6, with 7 nucleotides matching TRBD1. With 2 bases clipped from V and 7 bases from J, the junction kept 8 bases outside the gene matches. The CDR3 totals 16 residues. Germline CDR1 and CDR2: MNHEY and SVGAGI.

The rearrangement links TRBV19 to TRBJ1-1; the match to TRBD1 covers 9 bases. V was clipped by 4 bases and J by 3 bases; unmatched bases: 3. The germline V gene encodes CDR1 LNHDA and CDR2 SQIVND (reference sequence). CDR3 length: 14 residues. CDR3 sequence (DNA): TGTGCCAGTAGTAGGGACAGGGTTTACACTGAAGCTTTCTTT. Its translation: CASSRDRVYTEAFF.

This chain links TRBV5-1 with TRBJ1-5; no firm D call. V was shortened by 2 bases and J by 5 bases, with 14 bases between the two germline ends. The CDR3 has 15 amino acids. Germline lookup yields CDR1 SGHRS and CDR2 YFSETQ. CDR3 in amino acids: CASSLYGLLDQPQHF. The CDR3 region has the DNA TGCGCCAGCAGCTTATACGGACTGTTAGATCAGCCCCAGCATTTT.

Of note for this clone: Other DNA sequences in this sample translate to the same CDR3. This CDR3 reads CAWSATGELFF. Written as DNA, the CDR3 is TGTGCCTGGAGTGCCACCGGGGAGCTGTTTTTT. The chain couples TRBV30 to TRBJ2-2; D uncertain. The length of the CDR3 is 11 residues. The germline CDR1 and CDR2 sequences are GTSNPN and SVGIG (reference sequence). Trimming pared 1 base from V and 4 bases from J, leaving 1 base between. Looking up the rest from reference TRBV30 and TRBJ2-2 gives the full variable domain: SQTIHQWPATLVQPVGSPLSLECTVEGTSNPNLYWYRQAAGRGLQLLFYSVGIGQISSEVPQNLSASRPQDRQFILSSKKLLLSDSGFYLCAWSATGELFFGEGSRLTVL.

Concerning this clone: This CDR3 is also generated by other DNA sequences in the sample. The J gene is TRBJ1-5, the V gene TRBV5-1; 7 bases map to TRBD1. CDR1 is SGHRS, CDR2 YFSETQ, per germline. The junction had 0 bases not matched to a gene; V was cut back by 1 base and J by 5 bases. CDR3 size: 13 residues. The chain's CDR3 is CASSLTGDQPQHF. For the CDR3, the DNA is TGCGCCAGCAGCTTGACAGGGGATCAGCCCCAGCATTTT.

This chain connects TRBV9 to TRBJ2-7; TRBD1 matches 8 bases. CDR3 length equals 15 residues. CDR1 and CDR2 from the germline V gene are SGDLS and YYNGEE. V shed 4 bases and J 2 bases; nucleotides not matched to a gene: 8. The DNA of the CDR3 is TGTGCCAGCAGCCCCCGAACAGGGGGGACCTACGAGCAGTACTTC. The encoded protein is CASSPRTGGTYEQYF.